These 22 T cell receptor beta chains came from one sample sequenced in a study of neoadjuvant anti-PD-1 for oral cavity cancer. Method: immunoSEQ multiplex PCR; TCRdb's copy keeps in-frame clones and lacks some. The sample contains some 14,000 clones, about 73% of which appear only once. The time point denotes: after neoadjuvant nivolumab, at surgical resection. The specimen comprised PBMCs, sampled after nivolumab (anti-PD-1) treatment. All receptors come from a person aged 35-79 years with oral cavity squamous cell carcinoma.

This clone was recorded a few times. The J gene is TRBJ2-7, the V gene TRBV6-1; D gene unclear. The CDR3 consists of 10 residues. Germline-derived CDR1 and CDR2 are MNHNS and SASEGT. The V gene lost 3 bases and the J gene lost 3 bases, with 0 bases spanning the gap. The DNA for the CDR3 is TGTGCCAGCAGTGACTACGAGCAGTACTTC. Translation gives CASSDYEQYF.

V is TRBV11-1 and J is TRBJ2-2; no firm D call. This CDR3 comprises 14 residues. V was cut by 3 bases and J by 8 bases, with 13 bases left in between. CDR1 and CDR2 from the germline V gene are SGHAT and FQDESV (reference sequence). CDR3 DNA sequence: TGTGCCAGCAGCTTTAAAGACTTTCGAGGGGAGCTGTTTTTT. Protein product: CASSFKDFRGELFF.

The chain carries TRBV7-2 and TRBJ2-7; D might be TRBD1 (5 bases). CDR1 is SGHTA and CDR2 is FQGNSA in the germline V gene. This CDR3 comprises 15 residues. With 1 base removed from V and 2 bases from J, the gap between germline ends came to 12 bases. This CDR3 reads CASSLDARGTYEQYF. The CDR3 nucleotides are TGTGCCAGCAGCTTAGATGCTAGGGGTACCTACGAGCAGTACTTC.

In this sample, this clone turned up once. The chain uses TRBV10-3 and TRBJ2-3, with unresolved D. CDR3 length: 15 amino acids. Trimming stripped 3 bases from V and 4 bases from J, with 14 bases between. Germline V gene data show CDR1 as ENHRY and CDR2 as SYGVKD. CDR3 DNA sequence: TGTGCCATCAGTGATTCTCTGGGCCGGGCAGATACGCAGTATTTT. Translation gives CAISDSLGRADTQYF.

DNA for the CDR3: TGTGCCATCAGTGATCCTCGGTTGGCAGATACGCAGTATTTT. It yields the protein CAISDPRLADTQYF. This chain joins TRBV10-3 and TRBJ2-3; no definite D call. V was pared by 3 bases and J by 4 bases, with 11 bases between. CDR1 and CDR2 from the germline V gene are ENHRY and SYGVKD. This CDR3 spans 14 amino acids.

The chain recombines TRBV28 with TRBJ1-2; D not resolved. This CDR3 has 14 amino acids. Germline CDR1 and CDR2: MDHEN and SYDVKM. V dropped 4 bases and J dropped 4 bases, with 13 bases sitting between them. As DNA, the CDR3 is TGTGCCAGCAGTTCCCCGGCGGAGAGCTATGGCTACACCTTC. Translating gives CASSSPAESYGYTF.

This chain links TRBV30 with TRBJ2-1; D possibly matches TRBD1 or TRBD2 (5 bases each). V was cut by 8 bases and J by 4 bases, with 9 bases left in between. This CDR3 spans 11 amino acids. CDR1 is GTSNPN, CDR2 SVGIG, per germline (reference sequence). Here the CDR3 reads CAGTAYNEQFF. CDR3 nucleotide sequence: TGTGCCGGGACGGCTTACAATGAGCAGTTCTTC.

The genes are TRBV15 and TRBJ1-2, with 11 bases aligning to TRBD1. The V gene's germline CDR1 is LNHNV and CDR2 YYDKDF (reference sequence). The CDR3 length is 16 residues. With V trimmed by 5 bases and J by 0 bases, 5 bases remained unmatched. This CDR3 reads CATSLGQGATNYGYTF. The CDR3 DNA reads as TGTGCCACCAGCTTAGGACAGGGGGCAACTAACTATGGCTACACCTTC.

V and J are TRBV10-3 and TRBJ2-2, with D perhaps TRBD2 (6 bases). V shed 0 bases and J shed 1 base, with 6 bases lying between them. The CDR3 length is 15 residues. The germline V gene has CDR1 ENHRY and CDR2 SYGVKD. The DNA for the CDR3 is TGTGCCATCAGTGAGTCGGGGGGGAACACCGGGGAGCTGTTTTTT. Protein product: CAISESGGNTGELFF.

This chain uses TRBV6-5 with TRBJ2-5, with 8 bases aligning to TRBD1. The junction had 5 bases not matched to a gene; V was cut back by 5 bases and J by 0 bases. This CDR3 is built from 15 residues. Per the germline V gene, CDR1 is MNHEY and CDR2 is SVGAGI. In nucleotides, the CDR3 is TGTGCCAGCAGTCCTAGGACAGGGTACCAAGAGACCCAGTACTTC. This codes for CASSPRTGYQETQYF.

This chain connects TRBV11-3 to TRBJ2-2, with D possibly TRBD1 on 5 matching bases. The CDR3 loop spans 16 amino acids. Germline lookup yields CDR1 SGHNT and CDR2 YENEEA. Trimming shortened V by 3 bases and J by 2 bases, and 13 bases separated the two germline ends. The CDR3 DNA is TGTGCCAGCAGCTTTCTTACAGGCTTCAACACCGGGGAGCTGTTTTTT. Its translation is CASSFLTGFNTGELFF.

This chain joins TRBV27 and TRBJ1-2; D gene unclear. Germline lookup yields CDR1 MNHEY and CDR2 SMNVEV (reference sequence). The CDR3 consists of 13 residues. The V end was cut by 5 bases, the J end by 1 base, with 8 bases between. This chain's CDR3 is CASSERSNYGYTF. Here the CDR3 DNA reads TGTGCCAGCAGTGAGAGGAGTAACTATGGCTACACCTTC.

This chain links TRBV28 with TRBJ1-5, with D hard to call. Trimming pared 4 bases from V and 0 bases from J, leaving 10 bases between. In germline, CDR1 is MDHEN, CDR2 SYDVKM. The CDR3 runs 15 residues. The CDR3: CASSWSTHSNQPQHF. CDR3 DNA: TGTGCCAGCAGTTGGAGCACACATAGCAATCAGCCCCAGCATTTT.

The J gene is TRBJ2-5, the V gene TRBV2; 8 bases line up with TRBD1. V shed 8 bases, J shed 2 bases, and the junction held 4 bases outside the gene matches. Germline assignment: CDR1 SNHLY and CDR2 FYNNEI. The CDR3 extends over 13 amino acids. CDR3 bases: TGTGCCAGCCGGACAGGGCCTCAAGAGACCCAGTACTTC. This sequence encodes CASRTGPQETQYF.

The V call is TRBV6-6, the J call TRBJ1-2, with TRBD1 identical over 7 bases. This CDR3 spans 16 amino acids. The trim removed 2 bases at V and 0 bases at J, leaving 6 bases unmatched. Germline V CDR1 and CDR2: MNHNY, SVGAGI (reference sequence). For the CDR3, the DNA is TGTGCCAGCAGTTACACGCGGGACAGCTCTAACTATGGCTACACCTTC. Its protein product is CASSYTRDSSNYGYTF.

This clone was recorded once. This chain joins TRBV28 and TRBJ2-7, with D possibly matching TRBD2 (7 bases). V lost 5 bases and J lost 3, with 20 bases in between. This CDR3 contains 16 residues. Germline loops: CDR1 MDHEN, CDR2 SYDVKM. The chain's CDR3 is CASSAAGGGRLYEQYF. The CDR3 nucleotides are TGTGCCAGCAGTGCCGCCGGGGGCGGGAGACTCTACGAGCAGTACTTC.

The V call is TRBV27, the J call TRBJ2-5; 9 nucleotides align to TRBD1. V gave up 2 bases and J gave up 4 bases; unmatched junction bases: 5. This CDR3 contains 15 residues. Germline CDR1 and CDR2: MNHEY and SMNVEV (reference sequence). CDR3: CASSLGTGLGETQYF. The DNA for the CDR3 is TGTGCCAGCAGTTTAGGGACAGGGTTAGGAGAGACCCAGTACTTC.

The chain couples TRBV6-6 to TRBJ1-2; D is unresolved. This CDR3 region has 14 residues. Trimming took off 8 bases at V and 2 bases at J, with 15 bases between the two ends. The V gene's germline CDR1 is MNHNY and CDR2 SVGAGI (reference sequence). CDR3 nucleotides: TGTGCCAGCTCATCGGAAGGCAGAAACTATGGCTACACCTTC. Its translation: CASSSEGRNYGYTF.

This chain uses TRBV5-1 with TRBJ1-2, with 11 bases aligning to TRBD1. J gave up 7 bases and V 5 bases, and 7 bases lay outside the gene matches. The CDR3 has 14 residues. CDR1 and CDR2 (germline): SGHRS, YFSETQ. CDR3 residues: CASSLDRGLGGYTF. In DNA, the CDR3 is TGCGCCAGCAGTCTGGACAGGGGGCTCGGTGGCTACACCTTC.

The gene calls are TRBV29-1 and TRBJ2-3; D is unresolved. From germline, CDR1 is SQVTM and CDR2 ANQGSEA. Trimming left V 1 base short and J 6 bases short, with 14 bases between. The CDR3 sequence is 14 residues long. The CDR3 spells CSVEVTSRVDTQYF. The CDR3 region has the DNA TGCAGCGTTGAAGTGACCAGCCGTGTGGATACGCAGTATTTT.

The V and J genes are TRBV19 and TRBJ1-5; D uncertain. V was trimmed by 4 bases and J by 3 bases, leaving 7 bases between them. The V gene's germline CDR1 is LNHDA and CDR2 SQIVND (reference sequence). This CDR3 has 13 amino acids. The CDR3 DNA is TGTGCCAGTAGTAATCAGCCCAATCAGCCCCAGCATTTT. Protein sequence: CASSNQPNQPQHF. Full variable domain (outside the CDR3, taken from reference TRBV19 and TRBJ1-5): DGGITQSPKYLFRKEGQNVTLSCEQNLNHDAMYWYRQDPGQGLRLIYYSQIVNDFQKGDIAEGYSVSREKKESFPLTVTSAQKNPTAFYLCASSNQPNQPQHFGDGTRLSIL.

V is TRBV18 and J is TRBJ1-1; a weak D match, TRBD1 (5 bases). CDR1 KGHSH and CDR2 LQKENI come from the germline V gene. The CDR3 is 14 amino acids. Between the trimmed V and J ends, which lost 6 bases and 7 bases, there was a span of 18 bases. CDR3: CASSPGGSYGEAFF. The DNA of the CDR3 is TGTGCCAGCTCCCCGGGGGGGTCGTATGGTGAAGCTTTCTTT.